These T cell receptor beta chains were read from a single sample in a study of blood T cell repertoires in COVID-19. TCRdb's table, derived via immunoSEQ multiplex PCR, lists solely in-frame clones and lacks some. The sample holds a few hundred thousand clones, roughly 89% seen once. Sequenced input: PBMCs or T cells enriched from blood (not recorded which). These receptor sequences come from a woman in her sixties who had recovered from COVID-19. The CDR3 runs from the conserved cysteine through the conserved F or W. D genes are given only for firm matches. Clone size appears in some rows only: once, few, many, or a class for an expanded clone.

abundance	j_gene	v_gene	d_gene	CDR3nt	CDR3aa
.	TRBJ2-7	TRBV2	TRBD2	TGTGCCAGCACGGGACTAGCGGGTGCCTACGAGCAGTACTTC	CASTGLAGAYEQYF
.	TRBJ1-1	TRBV11-2	.	TGTGCCAGCAGCTTAGTAGACACTGAAGCTTTCTTT	CASSLVDTEAFF
.	TRBJ1-2	TRBV12-3/TRBV12-4	.	TGTGCCAGCAGTCCCCCAGGGTATGGCTACACCTTC	CASSPPGYGYTF
few	TRBJ2-1	TRBV28	TRBD2	TGTGCCAGCAGTAAACTAGCGGGGGGGCCGAATGAGCAGTTCTTC	CASSKLAGGPNEQFF
.	TRBJ2-7	TRBV24-1	.	TGTGCCACCAGTGACCCCCGCCTCGCGGCCCCTTACGAGCAGTACTTC	CATSDPRLAAPYEQYF
.	TRBJ1-1	TRBV21-1	.	TGTGCCAGCAGCAGAGGACAGAACACTGAAGCTTTCTTT	CASSRGQNTEAFF
.	TRBJ1-2	TRBV5-5	TRBD1	TGTGCCAGCAGACGGACAGGGGGAAGCTATGGCTACACCTTC	CASRRTGGSYGYTF
.	TRBJ2-3	TRBV11-2	TRBD2	TGTGCCAGCAGCTTAGTAGCGGGAGGGCATATCCTTCGGGATACGCAGTATTTT	CASSLVAGGHILRDTQYF
.	TRBJ2-3	TRBV7-9	TRBD2	TGTGCCAGCAGCTTCACTAGCGGCTACACAGATACGCAGTATTTT	CASSFTSGYTDTQYF
once	TRBJ1-3	TRBV27	.	TGTGCCAGCAGTCGGGACACCATATATTTT	CASSRDTIYF
.	TRBJ2-1	TRBV21-1	.	TGTGCCAGCAGCAAAGCGCTCGGGAGATGGGGGAACTATGAGCAGTTCTTC	CASSKALGRWGNYEQFF